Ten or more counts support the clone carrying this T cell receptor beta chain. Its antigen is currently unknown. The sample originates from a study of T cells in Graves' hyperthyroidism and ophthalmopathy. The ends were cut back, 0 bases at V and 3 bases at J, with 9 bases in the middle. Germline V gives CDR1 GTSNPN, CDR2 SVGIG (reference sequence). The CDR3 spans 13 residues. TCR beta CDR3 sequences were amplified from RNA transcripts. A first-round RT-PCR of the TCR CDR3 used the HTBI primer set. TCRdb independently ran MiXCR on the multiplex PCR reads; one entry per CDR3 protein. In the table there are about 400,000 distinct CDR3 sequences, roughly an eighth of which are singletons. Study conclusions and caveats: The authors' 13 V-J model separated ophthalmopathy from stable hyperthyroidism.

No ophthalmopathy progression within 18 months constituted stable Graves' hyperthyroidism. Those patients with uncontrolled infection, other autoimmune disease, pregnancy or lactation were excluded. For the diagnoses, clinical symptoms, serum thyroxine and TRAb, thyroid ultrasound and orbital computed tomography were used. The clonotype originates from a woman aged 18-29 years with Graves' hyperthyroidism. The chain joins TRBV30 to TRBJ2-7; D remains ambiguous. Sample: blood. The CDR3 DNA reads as TGTGCCTGGAGTGTAACGGCTAGCTACGAGCAGTACTTC. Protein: CAWSVTASYEQYF.